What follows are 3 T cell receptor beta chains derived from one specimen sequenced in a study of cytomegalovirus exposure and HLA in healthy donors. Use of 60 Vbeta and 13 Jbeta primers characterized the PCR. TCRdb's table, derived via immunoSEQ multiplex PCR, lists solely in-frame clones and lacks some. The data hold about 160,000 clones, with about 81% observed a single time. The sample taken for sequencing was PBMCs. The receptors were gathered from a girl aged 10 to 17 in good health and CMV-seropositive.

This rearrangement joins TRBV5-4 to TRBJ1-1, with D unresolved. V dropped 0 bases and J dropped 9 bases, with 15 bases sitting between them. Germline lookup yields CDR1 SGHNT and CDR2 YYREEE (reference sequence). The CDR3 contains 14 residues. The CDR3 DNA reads TGTGCCAGCAGCTTGGGGGTGAGGCCTTTGAAAGCTTTCTTT. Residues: CASSLGVRPLKAFF.

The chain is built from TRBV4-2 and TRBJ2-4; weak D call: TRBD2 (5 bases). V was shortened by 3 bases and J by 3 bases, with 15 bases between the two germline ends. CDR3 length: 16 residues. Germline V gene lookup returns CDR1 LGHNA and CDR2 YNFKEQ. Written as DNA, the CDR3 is TGTGCCAGCAGCCACGGCGGGTCTGACTACAAAAACATTCAGTACTTC. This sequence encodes CASSHGGSDYKNIQYF.

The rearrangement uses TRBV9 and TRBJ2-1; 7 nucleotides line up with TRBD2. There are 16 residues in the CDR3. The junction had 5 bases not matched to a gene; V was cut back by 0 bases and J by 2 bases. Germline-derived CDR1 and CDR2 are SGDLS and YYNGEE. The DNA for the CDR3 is TGTGCCAGCAGCGTAGTAGGTGGGGGGGCCTACAATGAGCAGTTCTTC. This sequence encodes CASSVVGGGAYNEQFF.